This T cell receptor (beta chain) was recorded in a study of CD8 T cells in Susac syndrome. This CDR3 has 18 residues. The germline V gene encodes CDR1 MGHRA and CDR2 YSYEKL. The trim removed 4 bases at V and 4 bases at J, leaving 16 bases unmatched. Findings and limits, study-wide: A relatively small number of individuals underwent TCR sequencing and HLA analysis.

CD8+ and CD4+ T cells taken from blood had their TCR beta sequenced. RNA, at about 0.5 to 1 ug, was reverse transcribed with random hexamers. TCRdb re-called the immunoSEQ multiplex PCR reads with MiXCR, one entry per CDR3 protein. The sample carries approximately 110,000 distinct CDR3 sequences, 85% to 95% recorded once. Of note for this clonotype: Its antigen is undetermined.

The chain links TRBV4-1 to TRBJ1-5; 7 bases fit TRBD1. The sequenced material came from CD8+ T cells from PBMCs. The clonotype originates from a human donor with multiple sclerosis. The CDR3 nucleotides are TGCGCCAGCAGCCCCAAACTCCGGACAGGCTTCCTTAATCAGCCCCAGCATTTT. It encodes CASSPKLRTGFLNQPQHF.